Reported below is one T cell receptor (beta chain). The antigen is not known. Each cell subset's genomic DNA was divided evenly among several immunoSEQ plates. Libraries were prepared by immunoSEQ multiplex PCR; TCRdb keeps only in-frame clonotypes and omits some of them. The sample has over 850,000 clones; approximately 80% are singletons. The data are from a study of shared clonotypes between healthy human individuals. Study-wide findings and caveats: The represented genetic and exposure-history diversity was limited by the small number of donors. Naive CD4 clonotypes were shared across a few donors at approximately 5.3%.

The CDR3 is made up of 15 amino acids. Germline loops: CDR1 MNHNS, CDR2 SASEGT. Deletions cut 6 bases from V and 3 bases from J, with 15 bases between. The clonotype originates from a man aged 18 to 29 in good health. Some clones in this sample may be carry-over from other donors' samples. The sequencing input was memory CD4+ T cells from PBMCs. Stated subset: CD45RA-negative fraction. The chain employs TRBV6-1 and TRBJ1-5; possibly TRBD1 for D (6 bases). CDR3 protein: CASRPGHRDNQPQHF. As DNA, the CDR3 is TGTGCCAGCAGGCCGGGACATAGGGACAATCAGCCCCAGCATTTT.